This T cell receptor (beta chain) was sequenced in a study of shared clonotypes between healthy human individuals. An approximately 220 ng quantity of DNA, 30,000 to 35,000 T cell genomes, went into the sorted-subset replicate PCRs. Measured with immunoSEQ multiplex PCR; TCRdb has only the in-frame clones, and not every one. Here the sample spans around 700,000 clones, approximately 79% being singletons. Notes on the study in general: About 5% of naive CD4 clonotypes were shared across four donors.

Division of CD4+ cells produced a CD45RA+ naive subset and a CD45RA-negative memory subset. Looked up from germline, CDR1 is SGHTA and CDR2 is FQGNSA. V trimming: 1 base; J trimming: 2 bases; junction bases outside the gene matches: 6. The CDR3 is 16 amino acids. In regard to this clone: Antigen specificity is unknown.

The chain uses TRBV7-2 and TRBJ2-3; TRBD2 matches 7 bases. Material: memory CD4+ T cells sorted from blood. Subset here: CD45RA-negative fraction. This receptor was identified in a woman under 40 in good health. DNA of the CDR3: TGTGCCAGCAGCTTAGTCCACCTAGCGGCCACAGATACGCAGTATTTT. This encodes CASSLVHLAATDTQYF. Filled out from reference TRBV7-2 and TRBJ2-3, the complete variable domain reads GAGVSQSPSNKVTEKGKDVELRCDPISGHTALYWYRQSLGQGLEFLIYFQGNSAPDKSGLPSDRFSAERTGGSVSTLTIQRTQQEDSAVYLCASSLVHLAATDTQYFGPGTRLTVL.